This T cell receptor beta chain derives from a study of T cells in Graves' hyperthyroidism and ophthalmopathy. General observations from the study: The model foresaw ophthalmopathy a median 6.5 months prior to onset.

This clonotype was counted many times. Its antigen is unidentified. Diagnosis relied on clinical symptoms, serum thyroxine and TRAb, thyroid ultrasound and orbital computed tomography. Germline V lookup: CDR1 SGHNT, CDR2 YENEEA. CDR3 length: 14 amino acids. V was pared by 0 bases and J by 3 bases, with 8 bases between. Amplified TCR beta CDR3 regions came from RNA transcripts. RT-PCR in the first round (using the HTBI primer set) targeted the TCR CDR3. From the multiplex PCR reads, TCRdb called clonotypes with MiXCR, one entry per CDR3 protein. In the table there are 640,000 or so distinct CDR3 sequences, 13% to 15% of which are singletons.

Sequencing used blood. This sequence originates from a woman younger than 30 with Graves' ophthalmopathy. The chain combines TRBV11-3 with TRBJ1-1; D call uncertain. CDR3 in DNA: TGTGCCAGCAGCTTAGATCCAGCGGACACTGAAGCTTTCTTT. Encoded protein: CASSLDPADTEAFF.